This TCR beta chain appears in the sequencing data of a study of shared clonotypes between healthy human individuals. With respect to this clone: Its specificity is not known.

Trimming removed 6 bases from V and 3 bases from J; junction bases left unmatched: 12. The CDR3 length is 16 residues. Germline assignment: CDR1 MGHRA and CDR2 YSYEKL. Repertoires were generated with immunoSEQ multiplex PCR, while TCRdb's copy carries only in-frame clones and drops some. The table lists 2 million to 2.5 million clones, more than 90% of them singletons. Study-level findings and limits: The four-donor shared clonotypes exceeded non-shared clonotypes in generation probability, with non-shared ones scoring lower. The authors expected sequencing depth to affect clonotype sharing among donors.

Partitioning of CD4+ cells yielded a CD45RA+ naive subset and a CD45RA-negative memory subset. This clonotype originated in a man between 18 and 29 years old in good health. The chain combines TRBV4-1 with TRBJ2-7, with TRBD2 matching over 9 bases. The material sequenced was naive CD4+ T cells sorted from blood. The subset was: CD45RA+ positively selected. Here the CDR3 reads CASSSVAGASLYEQYF. The CDR3, as DNA: TGCGCCAGCAGTTCGGTAGCGGGGGCCTCTCTCTACGAGCAGTACTTC.